Below, one T cell receptor (beta chain) is given with its context. The antigen remains undetermined. Each CDR3 protein gets one entry after TCRdb re-called the reads with MiXCR. Of around 750,000 distinct CDR3 sequences detected, 32% appear once; the ten largest clones hold 9.5% to 15%. These data originate in a study of T cell repertoires in cytomegalovirus infection. Study background: The public TCR beta signatures pointed to both CMV infection and matching HLA type. General study results and limits: The response measured ex vivo was dominated by TCR beta clonotypes (HLA-C-restricted and CMV-specific). Adding up the frequency of public TCR beta families identified people who carried CMV plus the relevant HLA.

Between the trimmed V and J ends, which lost 0 bases and 1 base, there was a span of 10 bases. Germline V CDR1 and CDR2: SGHDT, YYEEEE. The CDR3 covers 15 residues. V and J are TRBV5-6 and TRBJ1-1; D not certain. The sequencing used cultured CD8+ T cells from PBMCs, collected from culture after CMV antigen stimulation. The receptor comes from a human donor in good health (CMV status not recorded). Some clones in this sample may be carry-over from other donors' samples. CDR3 protein: CASSLGLLGNTEAFF. The DNA of the CDR3 is TGTGCCAGCAGCTTGGGACTCTTAGGGAACACTGAAGCTTTCTTT.